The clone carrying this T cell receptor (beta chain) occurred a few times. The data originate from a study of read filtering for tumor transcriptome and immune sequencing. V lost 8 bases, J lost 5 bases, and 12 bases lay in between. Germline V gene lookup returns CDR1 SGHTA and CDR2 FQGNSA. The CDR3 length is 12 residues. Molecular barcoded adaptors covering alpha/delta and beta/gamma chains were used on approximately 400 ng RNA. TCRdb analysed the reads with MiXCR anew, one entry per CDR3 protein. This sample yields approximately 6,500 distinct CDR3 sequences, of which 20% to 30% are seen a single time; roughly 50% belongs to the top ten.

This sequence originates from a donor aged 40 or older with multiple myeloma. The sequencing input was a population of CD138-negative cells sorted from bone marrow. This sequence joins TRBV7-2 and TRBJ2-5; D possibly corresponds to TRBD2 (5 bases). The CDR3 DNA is TGTGCCAGCCGACGGGAACTTGAGACCCAGTACTTC. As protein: CASRRELETQYF.